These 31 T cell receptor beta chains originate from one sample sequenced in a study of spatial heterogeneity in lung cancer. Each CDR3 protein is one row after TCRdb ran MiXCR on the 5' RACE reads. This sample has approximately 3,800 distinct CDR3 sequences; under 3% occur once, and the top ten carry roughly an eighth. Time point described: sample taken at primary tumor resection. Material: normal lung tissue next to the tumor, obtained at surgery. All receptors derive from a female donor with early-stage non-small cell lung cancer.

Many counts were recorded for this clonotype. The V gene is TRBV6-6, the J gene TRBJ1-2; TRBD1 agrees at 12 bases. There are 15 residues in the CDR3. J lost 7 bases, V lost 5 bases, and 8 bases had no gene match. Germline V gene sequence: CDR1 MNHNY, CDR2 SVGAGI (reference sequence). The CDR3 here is CASSPSGQGAGGYTF. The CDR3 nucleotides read TGTGCCAGCAGTCCTTCGGGACAGGGGGCGGGTGGCTACACCTTC.

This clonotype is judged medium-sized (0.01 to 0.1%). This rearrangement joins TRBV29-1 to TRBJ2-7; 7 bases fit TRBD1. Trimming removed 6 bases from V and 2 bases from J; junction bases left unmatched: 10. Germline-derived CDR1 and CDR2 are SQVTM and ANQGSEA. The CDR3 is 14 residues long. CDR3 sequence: CSVQDWTGAYEQYF. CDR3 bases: TGCAGCGTCCAGGATTGGACAGGAGCCTACGAGCAGTACTTC.

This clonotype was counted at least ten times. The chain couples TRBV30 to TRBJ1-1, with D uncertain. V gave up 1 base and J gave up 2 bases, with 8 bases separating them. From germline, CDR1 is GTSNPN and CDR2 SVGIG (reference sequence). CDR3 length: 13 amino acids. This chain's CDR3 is CAWSEGYNTEAFF. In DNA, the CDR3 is TGTGCCTGGAGTGAAGGCTACAACACTGAAGCTTTCTTT.

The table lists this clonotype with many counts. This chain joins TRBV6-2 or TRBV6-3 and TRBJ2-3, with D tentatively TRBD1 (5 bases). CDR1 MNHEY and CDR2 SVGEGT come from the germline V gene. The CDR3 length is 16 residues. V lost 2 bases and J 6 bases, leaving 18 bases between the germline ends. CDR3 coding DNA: TGTGCCAGCAGTTACAGACAGTTCCGTGATCGGGATACGCAGTATTTT. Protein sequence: CASSYRQFRDRDTQYF.

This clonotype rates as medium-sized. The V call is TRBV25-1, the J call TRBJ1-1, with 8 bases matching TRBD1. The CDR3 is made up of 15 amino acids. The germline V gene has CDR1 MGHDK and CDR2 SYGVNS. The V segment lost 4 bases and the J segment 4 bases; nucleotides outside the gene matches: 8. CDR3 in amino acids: CASSGIGQGGTEAFF. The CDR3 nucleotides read TGTGCCAGCAGTGGGATTGGACAGGGCGGCACTGAAGCTTTCTTT.

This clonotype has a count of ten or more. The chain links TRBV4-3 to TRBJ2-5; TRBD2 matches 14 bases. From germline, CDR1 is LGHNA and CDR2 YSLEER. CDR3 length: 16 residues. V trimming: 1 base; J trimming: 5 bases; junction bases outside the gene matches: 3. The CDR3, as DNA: TGCGCCAGCAGCCAAGGACTAGCGGGGGGGCAGGAGACCCAGTACTTC. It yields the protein CASSQGLAGGQETQYF.

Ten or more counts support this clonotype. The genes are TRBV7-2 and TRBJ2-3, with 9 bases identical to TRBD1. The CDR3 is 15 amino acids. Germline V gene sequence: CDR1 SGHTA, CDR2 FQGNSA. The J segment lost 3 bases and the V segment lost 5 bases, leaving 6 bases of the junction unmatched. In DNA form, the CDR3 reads TGTGCCAGCAGCCCCCCGACAGGGGGTACAGATACGCAGTATTTT. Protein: CASSPPTGGTDTQYF.

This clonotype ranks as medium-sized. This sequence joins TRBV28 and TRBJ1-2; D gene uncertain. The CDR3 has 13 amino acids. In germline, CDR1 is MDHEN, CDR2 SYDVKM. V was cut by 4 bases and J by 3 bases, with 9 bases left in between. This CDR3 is CASSYDGYYGYTF. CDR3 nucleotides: TGTGCCAGCAGTTATGACGGTTACTATGGCTACACCTTC.

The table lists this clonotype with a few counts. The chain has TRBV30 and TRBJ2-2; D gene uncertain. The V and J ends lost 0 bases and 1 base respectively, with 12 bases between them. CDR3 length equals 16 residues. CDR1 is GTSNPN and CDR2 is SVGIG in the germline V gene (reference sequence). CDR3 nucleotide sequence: TGTGCCTGGAGTGTTCTGAGGCAGATGAACACCGGGGAGCTGTTTTTT. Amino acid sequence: CAWSVLRQMNTGELFF.

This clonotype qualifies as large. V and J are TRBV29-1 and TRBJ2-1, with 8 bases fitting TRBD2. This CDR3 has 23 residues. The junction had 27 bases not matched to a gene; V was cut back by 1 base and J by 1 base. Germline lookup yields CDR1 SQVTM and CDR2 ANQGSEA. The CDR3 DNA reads TGCAGCGTTGAAGGCAGGGTCGTCGCCACGAAAAATGACGGGGGGGTATCCTACAATGAGCAGTTCTTC. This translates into CSVEGRVVATKNDGGVSYNEQFF.

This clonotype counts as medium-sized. CDR3 DNA: TGTGCCAGCAGCCCTACAGGGGGATTCTCTGGAAACACCATATATTTT. Protein product: CASSPTGGFSGNTIYF. This chain connects TRBV6-5 to TRBJ1-3; 8 bases are shared with TRBD1. The CDR3 runs to 16 residues. Trimming at V came to 6 bases and at J to 0 bases, leaving 7 bases not matched to a gene. The germline V gene encodes CDR1 MNHEY and CDR2 SVGAGI.

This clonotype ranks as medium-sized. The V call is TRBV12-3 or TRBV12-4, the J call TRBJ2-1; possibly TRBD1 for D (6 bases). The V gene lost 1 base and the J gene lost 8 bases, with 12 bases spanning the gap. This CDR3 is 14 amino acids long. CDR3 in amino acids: CASSLGTGKDEQFF. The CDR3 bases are TGTGCCAGCAGTTTAGGTACAGGGAAGGATGAGCAGTTCTTC.

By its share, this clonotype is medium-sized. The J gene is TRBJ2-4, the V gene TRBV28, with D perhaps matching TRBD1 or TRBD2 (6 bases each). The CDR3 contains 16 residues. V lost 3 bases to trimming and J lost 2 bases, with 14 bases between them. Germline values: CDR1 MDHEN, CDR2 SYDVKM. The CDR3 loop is CASSLTGGRTKNIQYF. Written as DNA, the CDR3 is TGTGCCAGCAGTTTGACCGGGGGCAGAACCAAAAACATTCAGTACTTC. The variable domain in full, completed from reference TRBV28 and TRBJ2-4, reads DVKVTQSSRYLVKRTGEKVFLECVQDMDHENMFWYRQDPGLGLRLIYFSYDVKMKEKGDIPEGYSVSREKKERFSLILESASTNQTSMYLCASSLTGGRTKNIQYFGAGTRLSVL.

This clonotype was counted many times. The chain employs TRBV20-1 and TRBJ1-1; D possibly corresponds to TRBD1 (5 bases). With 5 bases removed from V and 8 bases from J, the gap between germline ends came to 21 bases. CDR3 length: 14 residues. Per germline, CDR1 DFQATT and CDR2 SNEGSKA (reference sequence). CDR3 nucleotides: TGCAGTGCTCTAGACCCCGGGACCGCTAGGGAAGCTTTCTTT. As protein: CSALDPGTAREAFF.

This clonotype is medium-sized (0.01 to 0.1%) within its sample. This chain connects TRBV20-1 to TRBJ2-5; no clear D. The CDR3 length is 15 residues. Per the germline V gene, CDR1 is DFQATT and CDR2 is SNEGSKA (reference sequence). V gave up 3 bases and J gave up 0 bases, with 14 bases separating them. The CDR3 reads CSASFPYVNQETQYF. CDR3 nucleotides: TGCAGTGCTAGTTTCCCCTACGTGAACCAAGAGACCCAGTACTTC.

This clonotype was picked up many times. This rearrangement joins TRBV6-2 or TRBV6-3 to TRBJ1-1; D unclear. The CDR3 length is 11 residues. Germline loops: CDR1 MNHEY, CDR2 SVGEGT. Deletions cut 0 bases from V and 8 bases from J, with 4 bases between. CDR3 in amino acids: CASSYSGEAFF. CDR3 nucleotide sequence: TGTGCCAGCAGTTACTCGGGGGAAGCTTTCTTT.

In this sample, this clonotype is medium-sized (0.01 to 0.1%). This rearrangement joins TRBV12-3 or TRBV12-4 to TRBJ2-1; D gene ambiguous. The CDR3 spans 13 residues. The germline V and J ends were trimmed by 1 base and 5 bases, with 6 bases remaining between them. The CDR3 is CASSLGQNNEQFF. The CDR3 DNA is TGTGCCAGCAGTTTAGGGCAAAACAATGAGCAGTTCTTC.

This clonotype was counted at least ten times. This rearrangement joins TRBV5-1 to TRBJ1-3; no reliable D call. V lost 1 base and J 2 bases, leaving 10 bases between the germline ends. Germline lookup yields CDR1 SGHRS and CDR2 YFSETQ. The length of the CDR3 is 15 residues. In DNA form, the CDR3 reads TGCGCCAGCAGCTTGCGGGGAGCCCCTGGAAACACCATATATTTT. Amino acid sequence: CASSLRGAPGNTIYF. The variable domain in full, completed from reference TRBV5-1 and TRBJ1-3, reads KAGVTQTPRYLIKTRGQQVTLSCSPISGHRSVSWYQQTPGQGLQFLFEYFSETQRNKGNFPGRFSGRQFSNSRSEMNVSTLELGDSALYLCASSLRGAPGNTIYFGEGSWLTVV.

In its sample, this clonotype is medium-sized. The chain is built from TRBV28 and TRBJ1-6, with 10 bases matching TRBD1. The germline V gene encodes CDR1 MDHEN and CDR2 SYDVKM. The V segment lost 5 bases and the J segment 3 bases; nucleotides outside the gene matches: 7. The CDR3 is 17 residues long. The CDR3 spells CASSERQGAIYNSPLHF. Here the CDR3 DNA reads TGTGCCAGCAGTGAGCGACAGGGGGCTATCTATAATTCACCCCTCCACTTT.

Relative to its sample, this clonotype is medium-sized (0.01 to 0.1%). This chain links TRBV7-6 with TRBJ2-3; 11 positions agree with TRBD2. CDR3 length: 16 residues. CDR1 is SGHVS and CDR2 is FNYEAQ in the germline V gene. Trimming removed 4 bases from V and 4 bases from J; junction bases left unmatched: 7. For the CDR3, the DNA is TGTGCCAGCAGCTCGTCGGGTAGCGGGGGGGCAGATACGCAGTATTTT. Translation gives CASSSSGSGGADTQYF.

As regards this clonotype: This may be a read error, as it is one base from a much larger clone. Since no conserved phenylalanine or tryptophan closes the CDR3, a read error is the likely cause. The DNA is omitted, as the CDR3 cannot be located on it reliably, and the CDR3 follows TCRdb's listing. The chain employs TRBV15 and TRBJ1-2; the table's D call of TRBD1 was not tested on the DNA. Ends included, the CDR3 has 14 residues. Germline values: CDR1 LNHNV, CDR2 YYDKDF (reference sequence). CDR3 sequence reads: CVTSRDREGRGVTL.

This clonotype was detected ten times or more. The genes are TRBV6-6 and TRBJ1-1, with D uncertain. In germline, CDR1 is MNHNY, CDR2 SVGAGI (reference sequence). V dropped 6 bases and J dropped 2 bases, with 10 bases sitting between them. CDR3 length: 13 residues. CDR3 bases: TGTGCCAGCAGGGCAGAGAAAAACACTGAAGCTTTCTTT. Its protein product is CASRAEKNTEAFF.

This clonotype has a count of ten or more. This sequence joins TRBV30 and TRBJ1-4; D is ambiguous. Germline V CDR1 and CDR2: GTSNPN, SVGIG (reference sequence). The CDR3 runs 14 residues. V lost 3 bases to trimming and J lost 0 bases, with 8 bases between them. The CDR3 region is CAWRTRATNEKLFF. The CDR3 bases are TGTGCCTGGAGGACGCGTGCAACTAATGAAAAACTGTTTTTT. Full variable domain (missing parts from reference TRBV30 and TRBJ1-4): SQTIHQWPATLVQPVGSPLSLECTVEGTSNPNLYWYRQAAGRGLQLLFYSVGIGQISSEVPQNLSASRPQDRQFILSSKKLLLSDSGFYLCAWRTRATNEKLFFGSGTQLSVL.

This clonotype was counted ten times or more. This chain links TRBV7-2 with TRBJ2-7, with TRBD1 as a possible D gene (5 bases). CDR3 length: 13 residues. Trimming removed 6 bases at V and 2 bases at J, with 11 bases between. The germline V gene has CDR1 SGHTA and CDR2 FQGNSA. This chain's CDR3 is CASRATETYEQYF. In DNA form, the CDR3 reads TGTGCCAGCAGGGCGACAGAGACCTACGAGCAGTACTTC.

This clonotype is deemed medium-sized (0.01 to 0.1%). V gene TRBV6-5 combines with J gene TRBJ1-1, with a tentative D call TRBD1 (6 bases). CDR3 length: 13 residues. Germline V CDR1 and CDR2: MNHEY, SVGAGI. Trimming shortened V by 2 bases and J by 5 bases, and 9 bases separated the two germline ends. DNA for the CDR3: TGTGCCAGCAGTTACGCAGGGGCGACTGAAGCTTTCTTT. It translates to CASSYAGATEAFF.

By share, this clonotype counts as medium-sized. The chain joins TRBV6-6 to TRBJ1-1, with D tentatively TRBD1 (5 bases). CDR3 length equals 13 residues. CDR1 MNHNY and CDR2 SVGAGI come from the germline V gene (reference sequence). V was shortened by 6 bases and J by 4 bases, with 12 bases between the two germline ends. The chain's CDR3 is CASRGWGGTEAFF. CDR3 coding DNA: TGTGCCAGCAGGGGGTGGGGGGGCACTGAAGCTTTCTTT.

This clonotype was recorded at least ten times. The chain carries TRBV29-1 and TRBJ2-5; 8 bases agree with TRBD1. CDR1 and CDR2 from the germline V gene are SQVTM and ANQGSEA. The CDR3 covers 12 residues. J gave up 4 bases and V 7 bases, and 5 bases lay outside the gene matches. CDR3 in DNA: TGCAGCGCCGGGACAGGTACAGAGACCCAGTACTTC. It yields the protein CSAGTGTETQYF.

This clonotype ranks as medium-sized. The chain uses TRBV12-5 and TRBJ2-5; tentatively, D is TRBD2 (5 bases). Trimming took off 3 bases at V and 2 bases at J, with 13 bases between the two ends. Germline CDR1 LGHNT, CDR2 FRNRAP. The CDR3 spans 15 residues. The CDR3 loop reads CASGLGQGGQETQYF. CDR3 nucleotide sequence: TGTGCTAGTGGTTTAGGGCAAGGCGGGCAAGAGACCCAGTACTTC. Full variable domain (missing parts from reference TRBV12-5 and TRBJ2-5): DARVTQTPRHKVTEMGQEVTMRCQPILGHNTVFWYRQTMMQGLELLAYFRNRAPLDDSGMPKDRFSAEMPDATLATLKIQPSEPRDSAVYFCASGLGQGGQETQYFGPGTRLLVL.

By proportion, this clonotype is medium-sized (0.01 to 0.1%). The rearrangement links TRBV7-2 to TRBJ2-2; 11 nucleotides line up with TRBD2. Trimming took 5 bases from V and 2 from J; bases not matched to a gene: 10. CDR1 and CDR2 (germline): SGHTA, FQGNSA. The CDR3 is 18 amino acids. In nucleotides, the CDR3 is TGTGCCAGCAGCGTATTTAGCGGGGGGGTAATTAACACCGGGGAGCTGTTTTTT. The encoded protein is CASSVFSGGVINTGELFF.

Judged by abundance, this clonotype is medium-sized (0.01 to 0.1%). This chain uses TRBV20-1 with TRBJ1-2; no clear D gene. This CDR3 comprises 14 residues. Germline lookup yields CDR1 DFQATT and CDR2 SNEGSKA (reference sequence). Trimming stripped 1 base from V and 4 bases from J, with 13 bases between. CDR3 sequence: CSARGVAESYGYTF. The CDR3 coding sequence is TGCAGTGCTAGAGGGGTCGCGGAGTCCTATGGCTACACCTTC.

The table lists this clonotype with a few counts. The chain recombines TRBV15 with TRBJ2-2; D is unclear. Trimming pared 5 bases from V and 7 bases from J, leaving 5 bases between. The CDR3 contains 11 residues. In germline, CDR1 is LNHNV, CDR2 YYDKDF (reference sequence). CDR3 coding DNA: TGTGCCACCAGCCTCCGCGGGGAGCTGTTTTTT. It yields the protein CATSLRGELFF.